Included here is one T cell receptor beta chain sequence, with context. Its binding antigen is unknown. It has no much larger one-base neighbor in the sample; base qualities were not kept. Within the sample, other DNA sequences also encode this same CDR3. The record originates from a study of a mutant IDH1 vaccine in newly diagnosed glioma (dated by TCRdb to about 2021). At the level of the whole study: Vaccination started 4-6 weeks after radiotherapy alone, or was given together with temozolomide cycles in the groups whose treatment included chemotherapy. Peripheral blood samples were drawn at six visits, namely V03 (baseline), V05, V07, V10, V12 and V13. The week-35 safety follow-up took place at visit V12, and the week-47 end of study took place at visit V13. Before enrollment, patients had received standard therapy of radiotherapy alone, temozolomide alone, or radiochemotherapy with temozolomide; most received the combination. Longitudinal TCRB deep sequencing was done for 25 to 30 treated patients, wherever samples were available for exploratory analyses. Of the roughly 31 treated patients, about 60% were male and about 38% were female, and the mean age was 40.4 years. What the research found in general, with its limitations: Pseudoprogression appeared unrelated to alterations in the top peripheral T cell clonotypes detected by TCRB sequencing. Immune responses induced by the vaccine were seen in roughly 95% of patients across multiple MHC alleles. It was noted by the authors that analyses of patient blood samples could not be reproduced owing to sample limitations. Availability determined which PBMC samples were chosen for TCRB deep sequencing.

The library was built by means of the immunoSEQ multiplex PCR assay. The hsTCRB Kit was used according to the manufacturer's protocol to amplify rearranged TCR beta chain sequences. TCRB libraries were sequenced on an Illumina MiSeq. On the authors' methods: The proprietary platform of the kit vendor was used for demultiplexing, trimming and gene mapping. TCRdb holds this immuneACCESS table with in-frame rearrangements only. Some clones are missing; in checked studies, unresolved V genes explain under half, and the rest has no known cause. Clone size and the V and J calls come from that table; the DNA yielded D and trimming. In this sample the table shows 60,000 to 65,000 clones, approximately 81% of which occur a single time. The top ten constitute about 4% of the sample. According to the study, the label for this sample's time point signals: week 35, safety follow-up. A 20-mer mutant IDH1 peptide at 300 micrograms in Montanide made up each vaccine dose, which was injected subcutaneously together with topical imiquimod. Eight vaccinations were administered to patients in weeks 1, 3, 5, 7, 11, 15, 19 and 23, corresponding to visits V03 through V10. Newly diagnosed WHO grade 3 or 4 IDH1-mutant astrocytomas showing loss of nuclear ATRX were present in the donors. The samples were drawn from NOA16, a multicentre, single-arm, open-label phase I trial in Germany that tested a mutant IDH1 peptide vaccine in humans for the first time. Genomic DNA for TCRB sequencing was extracted from EDTA blood using the DNeasy Blood and Tissue Kit.

CDR1 and CDR2 are drawn from the germline V gene: KGHSH, LQKENI. The junction shows trimming of 0 bases on V and 2 bases on J, plus 7 bases between the germline ends. Spanning cysteine to phenylalanine, the CDR3 consists of 14 amino acids. The only DNA kept is the CDR3, 42 bases in frame from the first base. The sequence came from a man under 40 with glioma. The starting material was PBMCs, obtained from a glioma patient whose treatment included an IDH1 peptide vaccine. This chain joins TRBV18 to TRBJ2-5; the D gene is perhaps TRBD2, from 6 matching bases. The CDR3 protein is CASSPPAGQETQYF. The DNA sequence is TGTGCCAGCTCACCACCGGCGGGACAAGAGACCCAGTACTTC.